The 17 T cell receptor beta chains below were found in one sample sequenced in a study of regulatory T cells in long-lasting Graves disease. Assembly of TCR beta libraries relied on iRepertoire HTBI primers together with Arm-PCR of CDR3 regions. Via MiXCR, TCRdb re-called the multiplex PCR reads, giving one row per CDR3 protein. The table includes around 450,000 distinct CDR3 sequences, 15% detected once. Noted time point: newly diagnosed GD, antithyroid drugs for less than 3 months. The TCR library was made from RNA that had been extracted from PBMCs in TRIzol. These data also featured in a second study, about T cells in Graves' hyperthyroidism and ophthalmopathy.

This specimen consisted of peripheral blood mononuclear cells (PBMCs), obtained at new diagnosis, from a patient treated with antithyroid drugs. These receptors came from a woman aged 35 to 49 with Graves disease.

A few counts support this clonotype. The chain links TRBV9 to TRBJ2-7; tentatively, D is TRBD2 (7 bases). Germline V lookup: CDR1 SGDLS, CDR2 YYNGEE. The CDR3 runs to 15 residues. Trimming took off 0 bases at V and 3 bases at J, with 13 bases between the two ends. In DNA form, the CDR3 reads TGTGCCAGCAGCGTAGAGGGGGGGCGACACTACGAGCAGTACTTC. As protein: CASSVEGGRHYEQYF. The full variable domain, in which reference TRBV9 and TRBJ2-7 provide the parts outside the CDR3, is DSGVTQTPKHLITATGQRVTLRCSPRSGDLSVYWYQQSLDQGLQFLIQYYNGEERAKGNILERFSAQQFPDLHSELNLSSLELGDSALYFCASSVEGGRHYEQYFGPGTRLTVT.

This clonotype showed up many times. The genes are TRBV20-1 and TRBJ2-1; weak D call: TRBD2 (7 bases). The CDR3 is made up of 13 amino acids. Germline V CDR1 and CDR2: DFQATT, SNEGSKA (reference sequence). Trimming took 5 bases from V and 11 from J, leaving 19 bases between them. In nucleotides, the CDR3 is TGCAGTGCTTGGGACTACGGAGGGGGGAAGCAGTTCTTC. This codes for CSAWDYGGGKQFF.

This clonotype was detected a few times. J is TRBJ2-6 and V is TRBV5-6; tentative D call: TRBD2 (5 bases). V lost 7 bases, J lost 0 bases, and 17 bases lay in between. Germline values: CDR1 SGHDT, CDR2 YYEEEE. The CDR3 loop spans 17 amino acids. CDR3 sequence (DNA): TGTGCCAGCCACGAGGGCCCATACCTCTCTGGGGCCAACGTCCTGACTTTC. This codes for CASHEGPYLSGANVLTF. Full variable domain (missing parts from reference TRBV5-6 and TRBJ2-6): DAGVTQSPTHLIKTRGQQVTLRCSPKSGHDTVSWYQQALGQGPQFIFQYYEEEERQRGNFPDRFSGHQFPNYSSELNVNALLLGDSALYLCASHEGPYLSGANVLTFGAGSRLTVL.

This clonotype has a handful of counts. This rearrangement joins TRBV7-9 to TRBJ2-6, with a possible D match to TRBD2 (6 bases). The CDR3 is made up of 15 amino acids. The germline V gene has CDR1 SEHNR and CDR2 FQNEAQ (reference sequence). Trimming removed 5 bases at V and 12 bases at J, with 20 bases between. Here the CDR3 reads CASSQDATGSLVLTF. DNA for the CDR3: TGTGCCAGCAGCCAGGACGCCACCGGGAGTCTCGTCCTGACTTTC. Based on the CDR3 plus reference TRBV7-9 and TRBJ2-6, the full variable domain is DTGVSQNPRHKITKRGQNVTFRCDPISEHNRLYWYRQTLGQGPEFLTYFQNEAQLEKSRLLSDRFSAERPKGSFSTLEIQRTEQGDSAMYLCASSQDATGSLVLTFGAGSRLTVL.

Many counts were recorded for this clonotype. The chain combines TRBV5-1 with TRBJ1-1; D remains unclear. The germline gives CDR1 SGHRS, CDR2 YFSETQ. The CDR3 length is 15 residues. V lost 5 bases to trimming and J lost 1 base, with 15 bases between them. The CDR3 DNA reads TGCGCCAGCAGGGGCGTTCTAGGGCCGAACACTGAAGCTTTCTTT. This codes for CASRGVLGPNTEAFF.

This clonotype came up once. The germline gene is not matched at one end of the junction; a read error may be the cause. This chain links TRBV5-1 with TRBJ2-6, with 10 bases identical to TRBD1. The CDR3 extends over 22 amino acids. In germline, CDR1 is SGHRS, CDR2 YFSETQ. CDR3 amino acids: CASGSLGTGVLRGRIGANVLSF. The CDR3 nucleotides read TGCGCCAGCGGGAGTCTCGGGACAGGGGTCCTGCGCGGTCGCATAGGGGCCAACGTCCTGAGTTTC.

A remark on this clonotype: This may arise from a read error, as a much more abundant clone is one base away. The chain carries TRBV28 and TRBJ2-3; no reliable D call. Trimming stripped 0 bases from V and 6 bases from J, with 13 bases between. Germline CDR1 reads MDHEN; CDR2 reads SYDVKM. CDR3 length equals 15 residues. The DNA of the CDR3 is TGTGCCAGCAGTTTATGCCTACGGTCTCCGGATACGCAGTATTTT. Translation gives CASSLCLRSPDTQYF.

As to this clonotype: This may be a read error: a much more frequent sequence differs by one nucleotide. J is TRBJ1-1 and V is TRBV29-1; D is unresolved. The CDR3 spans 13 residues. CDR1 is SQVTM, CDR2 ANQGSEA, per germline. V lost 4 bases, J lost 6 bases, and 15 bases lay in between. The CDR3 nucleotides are TGCAGCGTTGGGGTCCCTTATCAGGCTGAAGCTTTCTTT. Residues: CSVGVPYQAEAFF. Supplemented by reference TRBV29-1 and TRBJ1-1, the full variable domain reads SAVISQKPSRDICQRGTSLTIQCQVDSQVTMMFWYRQQPGQSLTLIATANQGSEATYESGFVIDKFPISRPNLTFSTLTVSNMSPEDSSIYLCSVGVPYQAEAFFGQGTRLTVV.

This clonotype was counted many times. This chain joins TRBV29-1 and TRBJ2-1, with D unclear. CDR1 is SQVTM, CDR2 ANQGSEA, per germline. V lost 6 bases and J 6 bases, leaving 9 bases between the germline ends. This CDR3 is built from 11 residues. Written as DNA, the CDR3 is TGCAGCGTCGAGGACCTCAATGAGCAGTTCTTC. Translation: CSVEDLNEQFF.

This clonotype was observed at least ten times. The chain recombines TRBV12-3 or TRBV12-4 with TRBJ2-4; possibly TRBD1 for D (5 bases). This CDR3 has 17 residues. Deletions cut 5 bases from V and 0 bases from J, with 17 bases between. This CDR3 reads CASSPQGRILAKNIQYF. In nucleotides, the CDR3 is TGTGCCAGCAGTCCTCAGGGTCGCATCCTAGCCAAAAACATTCAGTACTTC.

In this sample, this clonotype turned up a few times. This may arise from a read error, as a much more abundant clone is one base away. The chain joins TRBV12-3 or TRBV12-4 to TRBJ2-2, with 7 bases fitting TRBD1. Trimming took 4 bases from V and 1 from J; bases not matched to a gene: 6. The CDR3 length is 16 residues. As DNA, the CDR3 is TGTGCCAGCAGTTCAATCCGGACAGGGAACACCGGGGAGCTGTTTTTT. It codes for CASSSIRTGNTGELFF.

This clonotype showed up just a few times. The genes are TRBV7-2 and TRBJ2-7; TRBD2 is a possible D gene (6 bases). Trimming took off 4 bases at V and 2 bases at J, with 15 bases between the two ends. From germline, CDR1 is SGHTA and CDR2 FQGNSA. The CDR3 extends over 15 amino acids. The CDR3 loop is CASSSIPAGPYEQYF. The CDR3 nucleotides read TGTGCCAGCAGCTCCATCCCCGCGGGGCCCTACGAGCAGTACTTC. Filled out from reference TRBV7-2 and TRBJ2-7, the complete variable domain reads GAGVSQSPSNKVTEKGKDVELRCDPISGHTALYWYRQSLGQGLEFLIYFQGNSAPDKSGLPSDRFSAERTGGSVSTLTIQRTQQEDSAVYLCASSSIPAGPYEQYFGPGTRLTVT.

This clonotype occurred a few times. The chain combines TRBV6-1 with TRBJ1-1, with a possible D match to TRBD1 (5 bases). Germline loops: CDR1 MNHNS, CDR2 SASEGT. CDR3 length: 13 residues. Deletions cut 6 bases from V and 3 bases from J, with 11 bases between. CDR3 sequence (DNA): TGTGCCAGCAGGAGGGGACTGGACACTGAAGCTTTCTTT. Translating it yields CASRRGLDTEAFF.

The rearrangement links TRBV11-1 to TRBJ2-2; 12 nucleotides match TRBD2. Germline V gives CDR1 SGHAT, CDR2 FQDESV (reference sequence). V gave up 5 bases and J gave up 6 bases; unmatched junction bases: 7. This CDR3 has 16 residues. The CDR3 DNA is TGTGCCAGCAGCAAAAGGACTAGCGGGATTGCCGGGGAGCTGTTTTTT. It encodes CASSKRTSGIAGELFF.

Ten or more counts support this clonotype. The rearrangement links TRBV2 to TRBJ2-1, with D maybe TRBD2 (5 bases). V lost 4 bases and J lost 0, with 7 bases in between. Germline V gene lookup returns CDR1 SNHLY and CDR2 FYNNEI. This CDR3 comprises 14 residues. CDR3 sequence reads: CASSGLSSYNEQFF. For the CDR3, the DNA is TGTGCCAGCAGTGGACTATCCTCCTACAATGAGCAGTTCTTC.

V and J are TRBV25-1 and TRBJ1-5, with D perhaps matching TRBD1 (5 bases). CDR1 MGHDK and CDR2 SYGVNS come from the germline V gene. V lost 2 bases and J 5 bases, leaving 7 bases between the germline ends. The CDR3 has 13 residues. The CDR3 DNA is TGTGCCAGCAGTGAAGGGGCCCATCAGCCCCAGCATTTT. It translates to CASSEGAHQPQHF.

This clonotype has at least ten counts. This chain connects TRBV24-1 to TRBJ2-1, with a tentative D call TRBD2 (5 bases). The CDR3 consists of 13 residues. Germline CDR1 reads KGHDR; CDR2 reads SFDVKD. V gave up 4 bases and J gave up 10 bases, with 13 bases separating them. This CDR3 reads CATSEAGVREQFF. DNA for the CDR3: TGTGCCACCAGTGAGGCGGGCGTACGGGAGCAGTTCTTC.